The next 27 T cell receptor beta chains were all read from a single sample in a study of cytomegalovirus exposure and HLA in healthy donors. Use of 60 Vbeta and 13 Jbeta primers characterized the PCR. The assay was immunoSEQ multiplex PCR, and TCRdb's table has in-frame clones only and misses some. The data contain over 65,000 clones, roughly 78% of them singletons. Specimen: PBMCs. All receptors come from a man in his forties in good health and CMV-seronegative.

The chain carries TRBV28 and TRBJ1-5; no clear D. The CDR3 runs to 16 residues. Per the germline V gene, CDR1 is MDHEN and CDR2 is SYDVKM. The germline V and J ends were trimmed by 5 bases and 0 bases, with 14 bases remaining between them. The CDR3 here is CASSPLTFYSNQPQHF. CDR3 sequence (DNA): TGTGCCAGCAGTCCCTTGACATTTTATAGCAATCAGCCCCAGCATTTT.

The gene calls are TRBV27 and TRBJ1-3; unclear D gene. CDR1 and CDR2 (germline): MNHEY, SMNVEV (reference sequence). The CDR3 loop spans 14 amino acids. Trimming took 2 bases from V and 2 from J, leaving 7 bases between them. CDR3 in amino acids: CASSLRRAGNTIYF. The CDR3 DNA reads TGTGCCAGCAGTTTAAGGAGGGCTGGAAACACCATATATTTT.

The rearrangement links TRBV5-8 to TRBJ2-4, with no clear D. The CDR3 covers 12 residues. Germline CDR1 SGHTS, CDR2 YDEGEE. V dropped 2 bases and J dropped 6 bases, with 6 bases sitting between them. The CDR3 loop reads CASSLPGNIQYF. The DNA for the CDR3 is TGTGCCAGCAGCTTACCGGGAAACATTCAGTACTTC.

This clone was detected a few times. The V gene is TRBV5-1, the J gene TRBJ1-1; D gene ambiguous. The CDR3 is 13 residues long. Germline CDR1 reads SGHRS; CDR2 reads YFSETQ. The V and J ends lost 1 base and 0 bases respectively, with 4 bases between them. This chain's CDR3 is CASSLRVNTEAFF. The CDR3 nucleotides are TGCGCCAGCAGCTTGCGGGTGAACACTGAAGCTTTCTTT.

This chain links TRBV18 with TRBJ1-1; D may be TRBD1 (6 bases). This CDR3 comprises 13 residues. CDR1 is KGHSH and CDR2 is LQKENI in the germline V gene. V gave up 5 bases and J gave up 3 bases, with 10 bases separating them. This CDR3 is CASSLDRDTEAFF. CDR3 nucleotides: TGTGCCAGCTCATTGGACAGAGACACTGAAGCTTTCTTT.

The chain joins TRBV5-1 to TRBJ2-7; D unresolved. In germline, CDR1 is SGHRS, CDR2 YFSETQ. This CDR3 has 13 amino acids. V was pared by 3 bases and J by 4 bases, with 11 bases between. The CDR3 spells CASSSLTPYEQYF. CDR3 nucleotides: TGCGCCAGCAGCTCCCTGACACCGTACGAGCAGTACTTC.

V is TRBV11-2 and J is TRBJ2-7, with 11 bases identical to TRBD1. Losses at the gene ends were 5 bases for V and 2 bases for J; bases not matched to a gene: 5. The CDR3 has 15 amino acids. Germline V gene sequence: CDR1 SGHAT, CDR2 FQNNGV. CDR3 sequence reads: CASSPRTGGPYEQYF. CDR3 coding DNA: TGTGCCAGCAGCCCTCGGACAGGGGGCCCCTACGAGCAGTACTTC. Together with reference TRBV11-2 and TRBJ2-7, the CDR3 gives the full variable domain: EAGVAQSPRYKIIEKRQSVAFWCNPISGHATLYWYQQILGQGPKLLIQFQNNGVVDDSQLPKDRFSAERLKGVDSTLKIQPAKLEDSAVYLCASSPRTGGPYEQYFGPGTRLTVT.

The CDR3 sequence: CASTQFQGNTEAFF. Written as DNA, the CDR3 is TGTGCCAGCACCCAATTCCAGGGGAACACTGAAGCTTTCTTT. The chain combines TRBV2 with TRBJ1-1, with D perhaps TRBD1 (5 bases). Trimming left V 7 bases short and J 1 base short, with 13 bases between. Germline lookup yields CDR1 SNHLY and CDR2 FYNNEI. The CDR3 spans 14 residues.

This chain uses TRBV5-4 with TRBJ2-7; 7 nucleotides line up with TRBD1. V lost 4 bases and J lost 3; bases outside the gene matches: 4. Germline V gene lookup returns CDR1 SGHNT and CDR2 YYREEE (reference sequence). This CDR3 comprises 13 residues. CDR3 residues: CASSRGQLYEQYF. In DNA form, the CDR3 reads TGTGCCAGCAGCCGGGGACAGCTCTACGAGCAGTACTTC.

The J gene is TRBJ2-3, the V gene TRBV10-3; no definite D call. The CDR3 sequence is 15 residues long. Trimming took off 2 bases at V and 1 base at J, with 10 bases between the two ends. Germline lookup yields CDR1 ENHRY and CDR2 SYGVKD. This CDR3 is CAISETSTRTDTQYF. For the CDR3, the DNA is TGTGCCATCAGTGAGACTTCGACACGCACAGATACGCAGTATTTT.

Regarding this clone: This likely traces to a read error, being one base from a far larger clone. The V gene is TRBV5-1, the J gene TRBJ2-1; D may be TRBD2 (6 bases). Deletions cut 4 bases from V and 3 bases from J, with 20 bases between. The length of the CDR3 is 17 residues. The V gene's germline CDR1 is SGHRS and CDR2 YFSETQ. The CDR3 loop is CASSHLHGGNYYNEQFF. CDR3 coding DNA: TGCGCCAGCAGCCACCTCCATGGGGGGAACTACTACAATGAGCAGTTCTTC. The entire variable domain, with the rest obtained from reference TRBV5-1 and TRBJ2-1, is as follows: KAGVTQTPRYLIKTRGQQVTLSCSPISGHRSVSWYQQTPGQGLQFLFEYFSETQRNKGNFPGRFSGRQFSNSRSEMNVSTLELGDSALYLCASSHLHGGNYYNEQFFGPGTRLTVL.

V usage is TRBV7-2 and J usage is TRBJ2-5, with a possible D match to TRBD2 (6 bases). The CDR3 is made up of 15 amino acids. Germline V lookup: CDR1 SGHTA, CDR2 FQGNSA. V shed 2 bases and J shed 2 bases, with 12 bases lying between them. The CDR3 protein is CASSLTSRTQETQYF. CDR3 coding DNA: TGTGCCAGCAGCTTAACTAGCAGGACACAAGAGACCCAGTACTTC.

The chain recombines TRBV6-6 with TRBJ2-3; 9 nucleotides align to TRBD2. The CDR3 length is 15 residues. After removal of 6 bases from V and 0 bases from J, the junction contained 4 bases not matched to a gene. Germline V gene sequence: CDR1 MNHNY, CDR2 SVGAGI (reference sequence). The CDR3 region has the DNA TGTGCCAGCAGATCTAGCGGGACTAGCACAGATACGCAGTATTTT. Its protein is CASRSSGTSTDTQYF.

This rearrangement joins TRBV5-6 to TRBJ1-1; D not certain. From germline, CDR1 is SGHDT and CDR2 YYEEEE. V lost 0 bases and J 1 base, leaving 7 bases between the germline ends. The CDR3 consists of 14 residues. The CDR3 loop is CASSLDAGNTEAFF. The CDR3 nucleotides are TGTGCCAGCAGCTTGGACGCGGGGAACACTGAAGCTTTCTTT. Variable domain in full (rest from reference TRBV5-6 and TRBJ1-1): DAGVTQSPTHLIKTRGQQVTLRCSPKSGHDTVSWYQQALGQGPQFIFQYYEEEERQRGNFPDRFSGHQFPNYSSELNVNALLLGDSALYLCASSLDAGNTEAFFGQGTRLTVV.

The chain joins TRBV7-8 to TRBJ1-1; possible D gene TRBD1, 5 bases. Trimming took 5 bases from V and 1 from J, leaving 11 bases between them. The CDR3 is 14 residues long. Germline-derived CDR1 and CDR2 are SGHVS and FQNEAQ. DNA for the CDR3: TGTGCCAGCAGCAGGACAAGGGGGAACACTGAAGCTTTCTTT. It translates to CASSRTRGNTEAFF.

This clone appeared once. The chain is built from TRBV7-3 and TRBJ2-3, with 10 bases that match TRBD2. Trimming at V came to 5 bases and at J to 4 bases, leaving 6 bases not matched to a gene. CDR3 length equals 15 residues. The germline gives CDR1 SGHTA, CDR2 FQGTGA. CDR3 sequence reads: CASSAYTSGADTQYF. CDR3 DNA: TGTGCCAGCAGCGCCTATACTAGCGGGGCAGATACGCAGTATTTT.

The chain couples TRBV7-2 to TRBJ2-3, with 13 bases matching TRBD2. V lost 9 bases and J lost 3; bases outside the gene matches: 3. CDR1 is SGHTA and CDR2 is FQGNSA in the germline V gene. The CDR3 runs 14 residues. The CDR3 DNA reads TGTGCCAGTAAACTAGCGGGAGGGACAGATACGCAGTATTTT. This translates into CASKLAGGTDTQYF.

This chain joins TRBV2 and TRBJ2-5; 7 bases map to TRBD2. V gave up 0 bases and J gave up 2 bases; unmatched junction bases: 9. CDR3 length: 17 amino acids. Germline V gene lookup returns CDR1 SNHLY and CDR2 FYNNEI. The CDR3 nucleotides read TGTGCCAGCAGTGAAGCGCTTGGCGGGGGAATTCAAGAGACCCAGTACTTC. Its translation is CASSEALGGGIQETQYF.

This chain's CDR3 is CASSLRTGGGANVLTF. CDR3 nucleotide sequence: TGTGCCAGCAGCTTAAGGACAGGGGGAGGGGCCAACGTCCTGACTTTC. This chain joins TRBV7-6 and TRBJ2-6, with 10 bases aligning to TRBD1. This CDR3 contains 16 residues. The germline gives CDR1 SGHVS, CDR2 FNYEAQ. V shed 2 bases and J 4 bases; nucleotides not matched to a gene: 2.

The rearrangement links TRBV7-8 to TRBJ1-4; D ambiguous. Germline V CDR1 and CDR2: SGHVS, FQNEAQ. Trimming took off 6 bases at V and 5 bases at J, with 19 bases between the two ends. The CDR3 runs 16 residues. The CDR3 DNA sequence: TGTGCCAGCAGTTCACCGCCAGCAGGCCGAAATGAAAAACTGTTTTTT. Translating gives CASSSPPAGRNEKLFF.

The V call is TRBV9, the J call TRBJ2-3; D is unclear. V shed 4 bases and J shed 5 bases, with 11 bases lying between them. The CDR3 spans 13 residues. Germline V gives CDR1 SGDLS, CDR2 YYNGEE. In DNA form, the CDR3 reads TGTGCCAGCAGCCCGTTCGGTGGAGATACGCAGTATTTT. Protein: CASSPFGGDTQYF.

The J gene is TRBJ2-7, the V gene TRBV7-2, with 10 bases aligning to TRBD1. J gave up 2 bases and V 5 bases, and 3 bases lay outside the gene matches. The length of the CDR3 is 14 residues. Germline CDR1 SGHTA, CDR2 FQGNSA. The CDR3 DNA is TGTGCCAGCAGCCAGGGACAGGGGCCCTACGAGCAGTACTTC. Amino acid sequence: CASSQGQGPYEQYF.

The chain employs TRBV6-5 and TRBJ2-3; D may be TRBD2 (7 bases). Germline loops: CDR1 MNHEY, CDR2 SVGAGI. V was shortened by 8 bases and J by 1 base, with 10 bases between the two germline ends. The CDR3 runs to 13 residues. The CDR3 DNA reads TGTGCCAGCCAAGGGGGGGGCACAGATACGCAGTATTTT. Translation: CASQGGGTDTQYF.

V and J are TRBV18 and TRBJ1-5; D gene ambiguous. Germline CDR1 and CDR2: KGHSH and LQKENI. V lost 3 bases and J 6 bases, leaving 12 bases between the germline ends. The CDR3 has 14 residues. The CDR3 protein is CASSPTQEGQPQHF. The CDR3 DNA reads as TGTGCCAGCTCACCTACTCAGGAAGGTCAGCCCCAGCATTTT.

By its share, this clone is medium-sized (0.01 to 0.1%). A read error is possible here, since a much larger clone lies one base away. The chain uses TRBV7-9 and TRBJ1-2; no reliable D call. Germline V CDR1 and CDR2: SEHNR, FQNEAQ (reference sequence). CDR3 size: 12 residues. The CDR3 sequence is CSSSSGNYGYTF. In nucleotides, the CDR3 is TGTTCCAGCAGCTCGGGGAACTATGGCTACACCTTC.

The chain carries TRBV6-5 and TRBJ2-7; 8 bases match TRBD1. J gave up 1 base and V 0 bases, and 2 bases lay outside the gene matches. Germline CDR1 reads MNHEY; CDR2 reads SVGAGI. The CDR3 covers 15 residues. The CDR3 nucleotides read TGTGCCAGCAGTTACTCAACAGGGGGGTCCTACGAGCAGTACTTC. Translating gives CASSYSTGGSYEQYF.

J is TRBJ2-5 and V is TRBV5-4; 9 bases line up with TRBD1. CDR3 size: 16 residues. J lost 0 bases, V lost 4 bases, and 7 bases had no gene match. Germline assignment: CDR1 SGHNT and CDR2 YYREEE (reference sequence). The CDR3 loop is CASSGAGTGNQETQYF. CDR3 sequence (DNA): TGTGCCAGCAGCGGCGCGGGGACAGGGAACCAAGAGACCCAGTACTTC.